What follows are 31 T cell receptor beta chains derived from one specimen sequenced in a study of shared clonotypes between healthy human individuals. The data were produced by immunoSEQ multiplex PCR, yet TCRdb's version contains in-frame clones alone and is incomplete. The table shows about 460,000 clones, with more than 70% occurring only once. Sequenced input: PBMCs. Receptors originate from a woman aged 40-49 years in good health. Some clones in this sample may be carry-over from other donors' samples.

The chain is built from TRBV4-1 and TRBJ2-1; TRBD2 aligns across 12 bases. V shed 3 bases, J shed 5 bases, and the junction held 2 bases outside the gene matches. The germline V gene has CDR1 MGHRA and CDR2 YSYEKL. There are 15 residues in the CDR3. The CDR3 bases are TGCGCCAGCAGCCACAGGACTAGCGGGAACAATGAGCAGTTCTTC. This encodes CASSHRTSGNNEQFF.

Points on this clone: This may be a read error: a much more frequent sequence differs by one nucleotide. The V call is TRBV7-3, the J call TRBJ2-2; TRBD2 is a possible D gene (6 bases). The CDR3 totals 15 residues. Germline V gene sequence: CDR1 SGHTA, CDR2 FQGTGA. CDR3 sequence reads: CASSPREGSTGGLFF. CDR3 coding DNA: TGTGCCAGCAGCCCCCGCGAGGGGAGCACCGGGGGGCTGTTTTTT. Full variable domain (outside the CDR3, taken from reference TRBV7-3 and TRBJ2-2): GAGVSQTPSNKVTEKGKYVELRCDPISGHTALYWYRQSLGQGPEFLIYFQGTGAADDSGLPNDRFFAVRPEGSVSTLKIQRTERGDSAVYLCASSPREGSTGGLFFGEGSRLTVL.

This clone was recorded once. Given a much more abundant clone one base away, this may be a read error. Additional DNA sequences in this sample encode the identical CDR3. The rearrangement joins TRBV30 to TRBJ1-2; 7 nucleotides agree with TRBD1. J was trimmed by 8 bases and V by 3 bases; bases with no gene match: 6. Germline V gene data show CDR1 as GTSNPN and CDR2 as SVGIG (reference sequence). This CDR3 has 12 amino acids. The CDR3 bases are TGTGCCTGGAGCAGGGGGGCGGGCGGCTACACCTTC. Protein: CAWSRGAGGYTF.

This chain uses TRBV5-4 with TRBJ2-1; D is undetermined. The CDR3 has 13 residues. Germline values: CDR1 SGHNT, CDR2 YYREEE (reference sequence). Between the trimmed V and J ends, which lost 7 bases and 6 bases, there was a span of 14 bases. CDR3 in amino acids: CASAVPPGNEQFF. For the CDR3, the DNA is TGTGCCAGCGCAGTCCCCCCAGGCAATGAGCAGTTCTTC.

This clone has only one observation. The CDR3 protein is CASSQNELAGDTGELFF. The CDR3 nucleotides are TGTGCCAGCAGCCAAAATGAACTAGCGGGAGACACCGGGGAGCTGTTTTTT. The genes are TRBV2 and TRBJ2-2, with 11 bases identical to TRBD2. The trim removed 6 bases at V and 3 bases at J, leaving 9 bases unmatched. CDR3 length equals 17 residues. CDR1 and CDR2 (germline): SNHLY, FYNNEI.

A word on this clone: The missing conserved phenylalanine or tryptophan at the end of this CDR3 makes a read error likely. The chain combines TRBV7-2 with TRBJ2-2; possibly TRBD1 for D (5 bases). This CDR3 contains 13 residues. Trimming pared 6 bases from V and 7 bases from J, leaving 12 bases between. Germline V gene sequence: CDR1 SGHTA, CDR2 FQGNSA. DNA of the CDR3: TGTGCCAGCAGTAGGACACAGATCGGGGAGCTGTTTCTT. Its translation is CASSRTQIGELFL.

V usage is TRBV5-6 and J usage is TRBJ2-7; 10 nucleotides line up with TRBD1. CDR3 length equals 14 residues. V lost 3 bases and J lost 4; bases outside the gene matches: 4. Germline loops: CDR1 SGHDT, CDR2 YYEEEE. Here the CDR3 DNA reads TGTGCCAGCAGCTCGCGACAGGGGGCTTACGAGCAGTACTTC. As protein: CASSSRQGAYEQYF.

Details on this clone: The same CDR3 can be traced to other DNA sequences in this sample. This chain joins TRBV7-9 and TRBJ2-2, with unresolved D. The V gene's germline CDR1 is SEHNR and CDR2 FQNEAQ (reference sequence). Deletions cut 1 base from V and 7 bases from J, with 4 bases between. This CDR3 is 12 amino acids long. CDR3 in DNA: TGTGCCAGCAGCTTAGAAGTCGGGGAGCTGTTTTTT. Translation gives CASSLEVGELFF.

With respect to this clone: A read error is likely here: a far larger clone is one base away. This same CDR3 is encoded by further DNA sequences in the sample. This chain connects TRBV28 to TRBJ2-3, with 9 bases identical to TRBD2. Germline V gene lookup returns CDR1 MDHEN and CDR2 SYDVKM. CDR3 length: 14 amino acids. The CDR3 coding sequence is TGTGCCAGCAGCAGGCAGCGGGAGGCAGATACACAGTATTTT. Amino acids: CASSRQREADTQYF.

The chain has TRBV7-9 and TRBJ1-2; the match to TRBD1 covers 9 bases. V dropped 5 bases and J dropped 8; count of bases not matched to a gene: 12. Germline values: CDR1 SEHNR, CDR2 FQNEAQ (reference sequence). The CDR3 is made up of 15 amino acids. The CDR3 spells CASSGGQGGFEGYTF. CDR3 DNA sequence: TGTGCCAGCAGCGGGGGACAGGGAGGTTTTGAGGGCTACACCTTC.

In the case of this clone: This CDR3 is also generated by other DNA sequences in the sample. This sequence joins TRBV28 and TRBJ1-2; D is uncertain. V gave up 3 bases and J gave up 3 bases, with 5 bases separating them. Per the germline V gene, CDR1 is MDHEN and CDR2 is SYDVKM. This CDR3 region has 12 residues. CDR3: CASSFRDYGYTF. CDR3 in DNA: TGTGCCAGCAGTTTCAGAGACTATGGCTACACCTTC.

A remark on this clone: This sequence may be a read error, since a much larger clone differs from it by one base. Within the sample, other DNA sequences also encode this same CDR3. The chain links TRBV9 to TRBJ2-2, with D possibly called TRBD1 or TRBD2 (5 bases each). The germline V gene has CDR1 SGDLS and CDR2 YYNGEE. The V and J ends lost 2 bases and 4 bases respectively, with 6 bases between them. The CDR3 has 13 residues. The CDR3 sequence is CASSVGGTGELFF. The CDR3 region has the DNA TGTGCCAGCAGCGTTGGGGGCACCGGGGAGCTGTTTTTT. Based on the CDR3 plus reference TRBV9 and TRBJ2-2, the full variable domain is DSGVTQTPKHLITATGQRVTLRCSPRSGDLSVYWYQQSLDQGLQFLIQYYNGEERAKGNILERFSAQQFPDLHSELNLSSLELGDSALYFCASSVGGTGELFFGEGSRLTVL.

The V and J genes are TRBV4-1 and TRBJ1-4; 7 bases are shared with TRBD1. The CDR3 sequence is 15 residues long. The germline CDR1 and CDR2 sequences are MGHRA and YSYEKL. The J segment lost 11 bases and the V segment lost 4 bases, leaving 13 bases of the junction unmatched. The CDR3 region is CASSRPTRGEVKLFF. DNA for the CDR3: TGCGCCAGCAGCCGCCCCACCAGGGGGGAGGTTAAACTGTTTTTT.

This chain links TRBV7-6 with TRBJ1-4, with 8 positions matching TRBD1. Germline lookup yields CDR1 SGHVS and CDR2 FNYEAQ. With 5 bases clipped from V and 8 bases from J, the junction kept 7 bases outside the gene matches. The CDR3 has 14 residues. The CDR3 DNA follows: TGTGCCAGCAGCCCGGGACAGGCCTTCGAAAAACTGTTTTTT. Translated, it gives CASSPGQAFEKLFF.

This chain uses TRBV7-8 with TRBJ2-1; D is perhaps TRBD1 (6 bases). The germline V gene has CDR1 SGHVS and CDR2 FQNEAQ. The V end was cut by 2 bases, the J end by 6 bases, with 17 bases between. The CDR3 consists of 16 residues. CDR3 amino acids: CASSLSDSGFVNEQFF. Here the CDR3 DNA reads TGTGCCAGCAGCTTATCGGACAGTGGGTTCGTCAATGAGCAGTTCTTC.

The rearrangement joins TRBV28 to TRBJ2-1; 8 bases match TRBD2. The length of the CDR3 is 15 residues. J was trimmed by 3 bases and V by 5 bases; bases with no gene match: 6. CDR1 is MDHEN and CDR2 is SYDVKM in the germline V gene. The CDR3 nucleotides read TGTGCCAGCAGTCCACCAGCGGGAGTCTACAATGAGCAGTTCTTC. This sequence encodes CASSPPAGVYNEQFF.

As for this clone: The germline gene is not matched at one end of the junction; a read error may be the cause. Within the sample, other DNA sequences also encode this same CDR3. CDR3 loop: CASSLLTGGNQPQHF. As DNA, the CDR3 is TGTGCCAGCAGCTTGCTTACAGGGGGCAACCAGCCCCAGCATTTT. The gene calls are TRBV7-2 and TRBJ1-5, with 9 bases lining up with TRBD1. The CDR3 is made up of 15 amino acids. Germline CDR1 reads SGHTA; CDR2 reads FQGNSA.

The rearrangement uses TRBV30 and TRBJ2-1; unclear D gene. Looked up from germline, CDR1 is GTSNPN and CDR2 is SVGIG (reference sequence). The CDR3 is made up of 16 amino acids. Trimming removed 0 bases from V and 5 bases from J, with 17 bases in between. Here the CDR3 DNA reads TGTGCCTGGAGTGTACCAGCCCGCCGGAACCACAATGAGCAGTTCTTC. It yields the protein CAWSVPARRNHNEQFF.

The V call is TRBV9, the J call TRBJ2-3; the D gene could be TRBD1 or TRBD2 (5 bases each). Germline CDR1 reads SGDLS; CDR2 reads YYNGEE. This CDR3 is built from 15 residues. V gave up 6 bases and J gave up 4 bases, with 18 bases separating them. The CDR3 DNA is TGTGCCAGCACCCCAGAGGGGTGGGAAGCAGATACGCAGTATTTT. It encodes CASTPEGWEADTQYF.

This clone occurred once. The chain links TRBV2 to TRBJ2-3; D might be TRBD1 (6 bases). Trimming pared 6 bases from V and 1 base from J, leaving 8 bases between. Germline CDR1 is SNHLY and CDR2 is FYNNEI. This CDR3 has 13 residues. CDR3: CASRRQGTDTQYF. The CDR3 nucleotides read TGTGCCAGCAGGAGACAGGGCACAGATACGCAGTATTTT.

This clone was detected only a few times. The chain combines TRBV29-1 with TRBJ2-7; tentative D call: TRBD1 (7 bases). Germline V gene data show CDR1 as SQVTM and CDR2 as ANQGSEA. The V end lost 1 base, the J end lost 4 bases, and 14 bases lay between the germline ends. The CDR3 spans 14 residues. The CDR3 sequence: CSVEGYRGGYEQYF. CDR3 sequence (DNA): TGCAGCGTTGAAGGCTACAGGGGAGGATACGAGCAGTACTTC.

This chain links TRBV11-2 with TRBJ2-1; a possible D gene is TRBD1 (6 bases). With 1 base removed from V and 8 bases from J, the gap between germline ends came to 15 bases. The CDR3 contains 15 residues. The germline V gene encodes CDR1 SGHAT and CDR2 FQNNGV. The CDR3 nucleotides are TGTGCCAGCAGCTTAGGCCCAACAGGGTACGATGAGCAGTTCTTC. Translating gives CASSLGPTGYDEQFF.

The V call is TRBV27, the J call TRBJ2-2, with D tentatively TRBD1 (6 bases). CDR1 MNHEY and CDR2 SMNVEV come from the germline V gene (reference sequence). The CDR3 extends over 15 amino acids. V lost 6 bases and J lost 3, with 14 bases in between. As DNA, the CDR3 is TGTGCCAGCAGAAACAGGGCGGCGGACACCGGGGAGCTGTTTTTT. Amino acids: CASRNRAADTGELFF.

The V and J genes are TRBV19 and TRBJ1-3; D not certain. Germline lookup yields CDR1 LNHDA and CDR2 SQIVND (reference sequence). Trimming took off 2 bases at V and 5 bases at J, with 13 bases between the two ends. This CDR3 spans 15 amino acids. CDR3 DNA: TGTGCCAGTAGTATACAGTATTCGAGGAGAAACACCATATATTTT. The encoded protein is CASSIQYSRRNTIYF.

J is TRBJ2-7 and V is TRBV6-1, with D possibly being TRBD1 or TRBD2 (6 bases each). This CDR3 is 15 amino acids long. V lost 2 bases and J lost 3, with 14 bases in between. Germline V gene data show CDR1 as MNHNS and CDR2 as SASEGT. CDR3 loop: CASSESGGHSYEQYF. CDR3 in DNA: TGTGCCAGCAGTGAAAGTGGGGGGCACAGCTACGAGCAGTACTTC.

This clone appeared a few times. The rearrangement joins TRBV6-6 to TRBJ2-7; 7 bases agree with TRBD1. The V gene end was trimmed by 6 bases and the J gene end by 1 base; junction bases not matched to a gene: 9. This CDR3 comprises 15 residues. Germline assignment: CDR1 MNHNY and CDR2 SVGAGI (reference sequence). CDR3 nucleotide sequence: TGTGCCAGCAGCTCACAGGGGACATTGTCCTACGAGCAGTACTTC. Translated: CASSSQGTLSYEQYF.

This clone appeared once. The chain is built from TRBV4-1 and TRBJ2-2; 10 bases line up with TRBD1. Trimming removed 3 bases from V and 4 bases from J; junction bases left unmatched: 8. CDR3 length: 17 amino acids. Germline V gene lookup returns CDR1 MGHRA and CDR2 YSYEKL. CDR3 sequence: CASSHPDRGQVTGELFF. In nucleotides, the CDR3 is TGCGCCAGCAGCCACCCTGACAGGGGGCAAGTCACCGGGGAGCTGTTTTTT.

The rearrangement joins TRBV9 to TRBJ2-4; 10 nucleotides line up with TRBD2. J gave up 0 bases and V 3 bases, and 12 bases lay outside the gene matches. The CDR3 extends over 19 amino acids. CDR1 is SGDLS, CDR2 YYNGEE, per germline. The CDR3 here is CASSALAGVVGLAKNIQYF. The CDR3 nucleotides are TGTGCCAGCAGCGCCCTAGCGGGAGTAGTGGGCTTAGCCAAAAACATTCAGTACTTC.

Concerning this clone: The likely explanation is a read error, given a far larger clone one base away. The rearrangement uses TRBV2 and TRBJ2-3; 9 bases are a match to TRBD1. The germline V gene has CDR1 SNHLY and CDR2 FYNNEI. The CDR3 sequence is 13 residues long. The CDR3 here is CASSTGGTDTQCF. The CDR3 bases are TGTGCCAGCAGCACAGGGGGCACCGATACGCAGTGTTTT. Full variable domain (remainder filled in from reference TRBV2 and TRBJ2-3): EPEVTQTPSHQVTQMGQEVILRCVPISNHLYFYWYRQILGQKVEFLVSFYNNEISEKSEIFDDQFSVERPDGSNFTLKIRSTKLEDSAMYFCASSTGGTDTQCFGPGTRLTVL.

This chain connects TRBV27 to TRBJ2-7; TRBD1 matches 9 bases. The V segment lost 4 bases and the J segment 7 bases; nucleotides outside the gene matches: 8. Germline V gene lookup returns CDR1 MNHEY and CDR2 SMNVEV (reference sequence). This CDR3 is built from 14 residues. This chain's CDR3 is CASSSGTGLGEQYF. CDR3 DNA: TGTGCCAGCAGTTCCGGGACAGGGCTCGGGGAGCAGTACTTC.

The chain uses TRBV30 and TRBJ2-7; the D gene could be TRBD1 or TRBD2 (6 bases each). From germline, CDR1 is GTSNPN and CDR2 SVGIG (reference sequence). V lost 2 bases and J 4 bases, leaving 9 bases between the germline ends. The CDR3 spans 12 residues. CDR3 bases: TGTGCCTGGAGTTCGGGGGCTTACGAGCAGTACTTC. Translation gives CAWSSGAYEQYF.